These 5 T cell receptor beta chains were sequenced from one sample in a study of shared clonotypes between healthy human individuals. TCRdb's table, derived via immunoSEQ multiplex PCR, lists solely in-frame clones and lacks some. The data hold some 1,600,000 clones, with about 98% observed a single time. The sequencing input was naive CD4+ T cells sorted from blood. The subset is: CD45RA+ positively selected. The receptors come from a young man in good health.

The chain links TRBV18 to TRBJ2-7; 7 bases map to TRBD2. V dropped 5 bases and J dropped 1; count of bases not matched to a gene: 14. This CDR3 contains 17 residues. Germline CDR1 KGHSH, CDR2 LQKENI. The CDR3 nucleotides are TGTGCCAGCTCAATCAAGCAAGGAGGCGGGGGATCCTACGAGCAGTACTTC. This sequence encodes CASSIKQGGGGSYEQYF.

V usage is TRBV28 and J usage is TRBJ2-7; 8 bases map to TRBD2. Germline CDR1 reads MDHEN; CDR2 reads SYDVKM. The V segment lost 5 bases and the J segment 5 bases; nucleotides outside the gene matches: 11. The CDR3 loop spans 15 amino acids. The CDR3 protein is CASSLPGGGENEQYF. Here the CDR3 DNA reads TGTGCCAGCAGTCTACCCGGGGGGGGCGAAAACGAGCAGTACTTC.

In regard to this clone: This sample also contains other DNA sequences that code for the same CDR3. J is TRBJ2-1 and V is TRBV28; unclear D gene. The CDR3 runs 12 residues. CDR1 MDHEN and CDR2 SYDVKM come from the germline V gene. Trimming pared 3 bases from V and 5 bases from J, leaving 5 bases between. The CDR3 sequence is CASSFLDNEQFF. CDR3 DNA: TGTGCCAGCAGTTTCCTAGACAATGAGCAGTTCTTC.

The table lists this clone with a count of one. The chain employs TRBV30 and TRBJ1-3, with D possibly TRBD1 on 6 matching bases. CDR1 and CDR2 from the germline V gene are GTSNPN and SVGIG (reference sequence). There are 14 residues in the CDR3. V lost 5 bases to trimming and J lost 2 bases, with 13 bases between them. The DNA of the CDR3 is TGTGCCTGGGTACAGGGAACCGCTGGAAACACCATATATTTT. Protein sequence: CAWVQGTAGNTIYF. Together with reference TRBV30 and TRBJ1-3, the CDR3 gives the full variable domain: SQTIHQWPATLVQPVGSPLSLECTVEGTSNPNLYWYRQAAGRGLQLLFYSVGIGQISSEVPQNLSASRPQDRQFILSSKKLLLSDSGFYLCAWVQGTAGNTIYFGEGSWLTVV.

CDR3 in DNA: TGTGCCAGTAGTATAGGGTTCGCCGGCGAGCAGTACTTC. Its protein is CASSIGFAGEQYF. The V gene is TRBV19, the J gene TRBJ2-7; no definite D call. CDR1 and CDR2 from the germline V gene are LNHDA and SQIVND (reference sequence). The germline V and J ends were trimmed by 1 base and 6 bases, with 10 bases remaining between them. This CDR3 has 13 residues.